This TCR beta chain was obtained from a study of OX40 agonist ivuxolimab in advanced cancers. Germline assignment: CDR1 SGDLS and CDR2 YYNGEE. With V trimmed by 7 bases and J by 8 bases, 12 bases remained unmatched. The CDR3 is made up of 14 amino acids. The table came from immunoSEQ multiplex PCR; TCRdb's copy has only in-frame clones and leaves some out. Of around 45,000 clones in the sample, around 80% were seen once. With baseline, cycle 4 day 1, and cycle 7 day 1 as timepoints, blood was sampled. This receptor was obtained from an adult with an advanced solid tumor such as melanoma, head and neck, liver or kidney cancer. The input for sequencing was CD4+ or CD8+ T cells sorted from blood, taken in a trial of the OX40 agonist ivuxolimab. The chain links TRBV9 to TRBJ1-2; 9 nucleotides match TRBD1. CDR3 loop: CASGPGQGPGGYTF. The CDR3 coding sequence is TGTGCCAGCGGACCGGGACAGGGACCCGGAGGCTACACCTTC.